This is a list of T cell receptor beta chains from one sample in a study of blood T cell repertoires in COVID-19. Generated by immunoSEQ multiplex PCR, the TCRdb table keeps only in-frame clones and is missing some. The sample shows about 71,000 clones, about nine tenths of them seen only once. The specimen was peripheral blood. The receptors stem from a man aged 25 to 45 with acute or convalescent COVID-19. CDR3s include the opening cysteine and the closing phenylalanine or tryptophan. D genes are given only for firm matches. Where a row states a size, it is once, few, many or the class of an expanded clone; other rows omit it.

TRBJ1-1 15 . TRBV4-2 . CASSPQGRGTDEAFF TGTGCCAGCAGCCCCCAAGGGAGGGGAACGGATGAAGCTTTCTTT
TRBJ1-2 15 . TRBV7-3 TRBD1 CASSPGQGWNYGYTF TGTGCCAGCAGCCCAGGACAGGGTTGGAACTATGGCTACACCTTC
TRBJ1-5 14 once TRBV7-2 . CASSLYRVNQPQHF TGTGCCAGCAGCCTTTACAGGGTAAATCAGCCCCAGCATTTT
TRBJ2-1 15 . TRBV9 . CASSVGGASYNEQFF TGTGCCAGCAGCGTAGGTGGAGCGTCCTACAATGAGCAGTTCTTC
TRBJ2-3 12 . TRBV10-3 TRBD1 CAIRTGVDTQYF TGTGCCATCAGAACAGGGGTAGATACGCAGTATTTT
TRBJ2-7 16 . TRBV5-1 TRBD2 CASSIGLAGGPNEQYF TGCGCCAGCAGCATAGGACTAGCGGGAGGGCCCAACGAGCAGTACTTC
TRBJ2-5 15 . TRBV7-8 . CASSLGSSVVETQYF TGTGCCAGCAGCTTAGGCTCTTCAGTCGTTGAGACCCAGTACTTC
TRBJ1-1 13 . TRBV30 TRBD1 CAWSLHRGTEAFF TGTGCCTGGAGTCTTCACAGGGGAACTGAAGCTTTCTTT
TRBJ2-1 19 . TRBV7-9 TRBD2 CASSPAIGTSGIPYNEQFF TGTGCCAGCAGCCCAGCAATAGGGACTAGCGGGATCCCATACAATGAGCAGTTCTTC
TRBJ2-3 17 . TRBV7-6 . CASSSQPGPGVTDTQYF TGTGCCAGCAGCTCTCAACCGGGCCCCGGGGTGACAGATACGCAGTATTTT
TRBJ2-1 15 . TRBV27 . CASSLGWAGDKEQFF TGTGCCAGCAGTTTAGGTTGGGCCGGGGACAAGGAGCAGTTCTTC
TRBJ1-5 15 . TRBV4-1 . CASSTKWSSNQPQHF TGCGCCAGCAGCACGAAGTGGAGTAGCAATCAGCCCCAGCATTTT
TRBJ1-1 13 . TRBV19 . CASTEARGTEAFF TGTGCCAGTACAGAGGCAAGGGGAACTGAAGCTTTCTTT
TRBJ1-4 15 once TRBV6-1 . CASSEGPVLNEKLFF TGTGCCAGCAGTGAAGGCCCAGTCCTTAATGAAAAACTGTTTTTT
TRBJ1-1 11 . TRBV25-1 . CASRRNTEAFF TGTGCCAGCAGGCGGAACACTGAAGCTTTCTTT
TRBJ1-5 14 few TRBV19 . CASSIVYTYQPQHF TGTGCCAGTAGTATAGTGTACACCTATCAGCCCCAGCATTTT
TRBJ1-1 18 . TRBV9 . CASSVGGRRGHLNTEAFF TGTGCCAGCAGCGTAGGTGGACGTAGGGGACACTTGAACACTGAAGCTTTCTTT
TRBJ1-2 13 . TRBV18 . CASSPEVGGGYTF TGTGCCAGCTCACCGGAAGTCGGCGGGGGCTACACCTTC
TRBJ1-2 14 . TRBV2 TRBD1 CASSATGGLSGYTF TGTGCCAGCAGTGCGACAGGGGGCCTTTCCGGCTACACCTTC
TRBJ1-1 15 . TRBV9 . CASTPSSSLNTEAFF TGTGCCAGCACCCCTAGCTCTAGTCTGAACACTGAAGCTTTCTTT
TRBJ1-4 16 . TRBV5-8 TRBD1 CASSLDRDRINEKLFF TGTGCCAGCAGCTTGGATCGGGACAGGATTAATGAAAAACTGTTTTTT
TRBJ1-3 15 . TRBV5-1 . CASSPNSGAGNTIYF TGCGCCAGCAGCCCTAACTCAGGCGCTGGAAACACCATATATTTT
TRBJ2-1 12 . TRBV6-6 . CASSSSGYEQFF TGTGCCAGCAGTTCGTCCGGGTATGAGCAGTTCTTC
TRBJ1-3 15 . TRBV30 TRBD1 CAWAQGALLGNTIYF TGTGCCTGGGCCCAGGGGGCGCTCCTTGGAAACACCATATATTTT
TRBJ1-4 14 . TRBV19 . CASRGQGSGEKLFF TGTGCCAGTAGAGGGCAGGGGAGTGGAGAAAAACTGTTTTTT
TRBJ1-2 13 . TRBV6-5 TRBD1 CASSPGGGYGYTF TGTGCCAGCAGTCCAGGGGGCGGTTATGGCTACACCTTC
TRBJ1-5 15 . TRBV5-6 . CASSLGGLSNQPQHF TGTGCCAGCAGCTTGGGGGGGCTGAGCAATCAGCCCCAGCATTTT
TRBJ1-2 13 . TRBV12-3/TRBV12-4 . CASSSLGFLGYTF TGTGCCAGCAGTTCCCTCGGGTTCCTGGGCTACACCTTC
TRBJ2-5 16 . TRBV6-2/TRBV6-3 . CASSYVSGRAKETQYF TGTGCCAGCAGTTACGTTTCTGGCAGGGCCAAAGAGACCCAGTACTTC
TRBJ1-4 17 once TRBV7-9 TRBD1 CASSLAAIKGAGEKLFF TGTGCCAGCAGCTTAGCGGCCATCAAGGGGGCTGGAGAAAAACTGTTTTTT
TRBJ2-1 14 . TRBV13 . CASSLVGRNNEQFF TGTGCCAGCAGCTTAGTAGGCAGGAACAATGAGCAGTTCTTC
TRBJ1-1 16 . TRBV6-6 TRBD1 CASSPPYRGLATEAFF TGTGCCAGCAGCCCACCTTACAGGGGGCTGGCCACTGAAGCTTTCTTT
TRBJ2-3 14 . TRBV11-3 . CASSLGQSTDTQYF TGTGCCAGCAGCTTAGGACAGTCCACAGATACGCAGTATTTT
TRBJ2-5 14 few TRBV5-6 TRBD2 CASRYGLARETQYF TGTGCCAGCAGATATGGACTAGCGCGGGAGACCCAGTACTTC
TRBJ1-3 15 few TRBV7-2 . CASSYDQGSGNTIYF TGTGCCAGCAGCTACGATCAGGGATCTGGAAACACCATATATTTT
TRBJ1-2 13 . TRBV2 TRBD1 CASSGTGGDGYTF TGTGCCAGCAGTGGGACAGGGGGGGATGGCTACACCTTC
TRBJ2-2 11 once TRBV6-5 . CASRSTGELFF TGTGCCAGCAGGAGCACCGGGGAGCTGTTTTTT
TRBJ1-3 16 . TRBV19 TRBD1 CASSPWTGHSGNTIYF TGTGCCAGTAGTCCGTGGACAGGGCACTCTGGAAACACCATATATTTT
TRBJ2-7 12 . TRBV29-1 TRBD1 CSGGTASYEQYF TGCAGCGGGGGGACAGCCTCCTACGAGCAGTACTTC
TRBJ1-6 18 few TRBV6-6 . CASSPPSSPMEVGSPLHF TGTGCCAGCAGTCCTCCATCAAGCCCCATGGAGGTCGGGTCACCCCTCCACTTT
TRBJ2-5 13 once TRBV5-6 . CASSLRSQETQYF TGTGCCAGCAGCTTGCGTTCCCAAGAGACCCAGTACTTC
TRBJ2-3 15 . TRBV27 . CATAVATASTDTQYF TGTGCCACCGCTGTGGCGACAGCTAGCACAGATACGCAGTATTTT
TRBJ2-2 14 . TRBV19 TRBD1 CASSQQGRAGELFF TGTGCCAGTAGTCAACAGGGGCGAGCCGGGGAGCTGTTTTTT
TRBJ1-1 15 . TRBV10-1 . CASSEGQPMNTEAFF TGCGCCAGCAGTGAGGGACAGCCGATGAACACTGAAGCTTTCTTT
TRBJ1-1 13 . TRBV3-1/TRBV3-2 . CASSPTLNGEAFF TGTGCCAGCAGCCCGACCTTAAATGGGGAGGCTTTCTTT
TRBJ1-5 18 . TRBV19 . CASRNVRGQPVSNQPQHF TGTGCCAGTAGGAACGTTCGCGGACAGCCCGTAAGCAATCAGCCCCAGCATTTT
TRBJ2-3 14 few TRBV18 . CASSPQGVADTQYF TGTGCCAGCTCACCACAGGGGGTTGCAGATACGCAGTATTTT
TRBJ1-2 14 . TRBV5-6 . CASSLATALYGYTF TGTGCCAGCAGCTTGGCCACAGCCCTCTATGGCTACACCTTC
TRBJ1-1 15 . TRBV5-1 TRBD1 CASSLGPGGNTEAFF TGCGCCAGCAGCTTGGGCCCAGGGGGAAACACTGAAGCTTTCTTT
TRBJ2-7 14 once TRBV11-2 TRBD2 CASSLTPGGLALYF TGTGCCAGCAGCCTTACCCCGGGGGGACTAGCGCTCTACTTC